Presented here are 15 T cell receptor beta chains from one specimen sequenced in a study of blood T cell repertoires in COVID-19. Repertoires were generated with immunoSEQ multiplex PCR, while TCRdb's copy carries only in-frame clones and drops some. In the table there are 110,000 or so clones, less than 85% of which are singletons. Sequencing was done on a sample of peripheral blood. These receptor sequences come from a woman between 55 and 75 years old with acute or convalescent COVID-19.

In regard to this clone: Relative to the germline gene, one junction end is altered; a read error may explain this. The chain is built from TRBV18 and TRBJ2-7, with TRBD2 as a possible D gene (5 bases). CDR3 length: 17 residues. Per germline, CDR1 KGHSH and CDR2 LQKENI. The CDR3: CASSPPWGSGNSYEQYF. In nucleotides, the CDR3 is TGTGCCAGCTCGCCACCCTGGGGAAGCGGTAACTCCTACGAGCAGTACTTC. Drawing the rest from reference TRBV18 and TRBJ2-7, the complete variable domain is NAGVMQNPRHLVRRRGQEARLRCSPMKGHSHVYWYRQLPEEGLKFMVYLQKENIIDESGMPKERFSAEFPKEGPSILRIQQVVRGDSAAYFCASSPPWGSGNSYEQYFGPGTRLTVT.

The CDR3 loop reads CASSPRTGYEQYF. The CDR3 DNA is TGTGCCAGCAGCCCCCGGACTGGGTACGAGCAGTACTTC. The J gene is TRBJ2-7, the V gene TRBV5-4; D may be TRBD2 (5 bases). The V gene lost 4 bases and the J gene lost 4 bases, with 12 bases spanning the gap. The CDR3 sequence is 13 residues long. CDR1 and CDR2 (germline): SGHNT, YYREEE (reference sequence).

J is TRBJ2-2 and V is TRBV5-1; 9 bases line up with TRBD1. Unmatched junction bases numbered 3, after V lost 4 bases and J lost 5 bases. Germline V gene data show CDR1 as SGHRS and CDR2 as YFSETQ. This CDR3 comprises 14 residues. The DNA for the CDR3 is TGCGCCAGCAGCCAGGGACAGGGAACCGGGGAGCTGTTTTTT. It encodes CASSQGQGTGELFF.

The chain has TRBV3-1 (or the pseudogene TRBV3-2) and TRBJ1-2, with 7 positions matching TRBD1. Germline-derived CDR1 and CDR2 are LGHDT and YNNKEL (reference sequence). The CDR3 length is 13 residues. With 6 bases clipped from V and 8 bases from J, the junction kept 9 bases outside the gene matches. CDR3 amino acids: CASSVQGDAGYTF. The CDR3 DNA sequence: TGTGCCAGCAGTGTCCAGGGGGACGCAGGCTACACCTTC.

The gene calls are TRBV1 and TRBJ1-4. TRBV1 is recorded as a pseudogene. The CDR3 consists of 11 residues. CDR3 loop: CTSSQARKLFF. CDR3 sequence (DNA): TGCACCAGCAGCCAAGCGAGAAAACTGTTTTTT.

V usage is TRBV5-8 and J usage is TRBJ1-5; weak D call: TRBD1 (5 bases). The CDR3 contains 14 residues. Germline assignment: CDR1 SGHTS and CDR2 YDEGEE. V lost 5 bases and J 6 bases, leaving 15 bases between the germline ends. The DNA for the CDR3 is TGTGCCAGCAGATTTTCAGCCCAGGGTCAGCCCCAGCATTTT. As protein: CASRFSAQGQPQHF. Drawing the rest from reference TRBV5-8 and TRBJ1-5, the complete variable domain is EAGVTQSPTHLIKTRGQQATLRCSPISGHTSVYWYQQALGLGLQFLLWYDEGEERNRGNFPPRFSGRQFPNYSSELNVNALELEDSALYLCASRFSAQGQPQHFGDGTRLSIL.

The chain carries TRBV25-1 and TRBJ1-4; D not certain. This CDR3 has 14 amino acids. Germline CDR1 and CDR2: MGHDK and SYGVNS. V lost 4 bases to trimming and J lost 6 bases, with 12 bases between them. The chain's CDR3 is CASSVNRDHEKLFF. CDR3 in DNA: TGTGCCAGCAGTGTTAACCGGGATCATGAAAAACTGTTTTTT.

This clone was seen just once. The V call is TRBV3-1 (or the pseudogene TRBV3-2), the J call TRBJ1-6; the D gene is possibly TRBD1 (6 bases). This CDR3 spans 14 amino acids. Trimming cost V 1 base and J 7 bases, with 8 bases left between them. Germline lookup yields CDR1 LGHDT and CDR2 YNNKEL (reference sequence). The CDR3 nucleotides are TGTGCCAGCAGCCAAGTACAGGGAAATTCACCCCTCCACTTT. Protein: CASSQVQGNSPLHF.

A few counts support this clone. The rearrangement joins TRBV25-1 to TRBJ2-7, with unresolved D. Germline V gene data show CDR1 as MGHDK and CDR2 as SYGVNS. Trimming left V 7 bases short and J 5 bases short, with 15 bases between. This CDR3 comprises 13 residues. Written as DNA, the CDR3 is TGTGCCAGCAAGGTACTACGGTGGGACGAGCAGTACTTC. This translates into CASKVLRWDEQYF.

V and J are TRBV27 and TRBJ2-2; D is unclear. Germline values: CDR1 MNHEY, CDR2 SMNVEV (reference sequence). V was cut by 4 bases and J by 7 bases, with 19 bases left in between. CDR3 size: 16 residues. The chain's CDR3 is CASSYSAVPHVGELFF. For the CDR3, the DNA is TGTGCCAGCAGTTATTCCGCGGTCCCTCACGTCGGGGAGCTGTTTTTT.

The chain joins TRBV28 to TRBJ1-1; 9 bases map to TRBD1. The germline V gene has CDR1 MDHEN and CDR2 SYDVKM. V shed 4 bases and J 4 bases; nucleotides not matched to a gene: 10. CDR3 length: 16 residues. The CDR3 region has the DNA TGTGCCAGCAGTTCTACCGGGACAGGGAGTCCCACTGAAGCTTTCTTT. It is translated as CASSSTGTGSPTEAFF.

The chain carries TRBV2 and TRBJ2-7; a weak D match, TRBD1 (6 bases). CDR1 is SNHLY and CDR2 is FYNNEI in the germline V gene. V gave up 6 bases and J gave up 2 bases, with 8 bases separating them. The CDR3 is 12 residues long. CDR3 DNA sequence: TGTGCCAGCAGCAGGGGAACCTACGAGCAGTACTTC. It yields the protein CASSRGTYEQYF.

This clone was detected only once. The chain recombines TRBV28 with TRBJ2-7; D is perhaps TRBD1 (6 bases). The CDR3 covers 12 residues. V was trimmed by 11 bases and J by 0 bases, leaving 11 bases between them. Per the germline V gene, CDR1 is MDHEN and CDR2 is SYDVKM. CDR3 in amino acids: CAYGQNSYEQYF. The CDR3 DNA reads TGTGCCTACGGACAGAACTCCTACGAGCAGTACTTC. The whole variable domain, remainder taken from reference TRBV28 and TRBJ2-7, is DVKVTQSSRYLVKRTGEKVFLECVQDMDHENMFWYRQDPGLGLRLIYFSYDVKMKEKGDIPEGYSVSREKKERFSLILESASTNQTSMYLCAYGQNSYEQYFGPGTRLTVT.

This sequence joins TRBV6-5 and TRBJ2-2; D possibly corresponds to TRBD1 (5 bases). Germline CDR1 and CDR2: MNHEY and SVGAGI. CDR3 length equals 15 residues. V was clipped by 4 bases and J by 3 bases, with 12 bases between them. CDR3: CASSFTGRDTGELFF. DNA for the CDR3: TGTGCCAGCAGTTTTACAGGAAGAGACACCGGGGAGCTGTTTTTT.

This chain uses TRBV28 with TRBJ2-5, with 8 bases identical to TRBD2. J lost 8 bases, V lost 6 bases, and 8 bases had no gene match. Per germline, CDR1 MDHEN and CDR2 SYDVKM. CDR3 size: 13 residues. Here the CDR3 DNA reads TGTGCCAGCAGAAGGACCCGGGGGGGCACCCAGTACTTC. This translates into CASRRTRGGTQYF.